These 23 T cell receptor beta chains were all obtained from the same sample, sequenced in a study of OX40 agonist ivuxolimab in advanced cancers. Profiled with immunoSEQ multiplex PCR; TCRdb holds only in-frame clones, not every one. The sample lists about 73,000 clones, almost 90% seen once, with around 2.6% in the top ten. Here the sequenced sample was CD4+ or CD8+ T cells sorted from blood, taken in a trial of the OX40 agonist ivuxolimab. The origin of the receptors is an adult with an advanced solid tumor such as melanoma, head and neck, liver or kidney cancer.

CDR3 bases: TGTGCCAGCAGCCCCAGGAGGAACACTGAAGCTTTCTTT. Translated: CASSPRRNTEAFF. J is TRBJ1-1 and V is TRBV5-6; D is unclear. Trimming stripped 4 bases from V and 1 base from J, with 8 bases between. The CDR3 has 13 amino acids. CDR1 is SGHDT and CDR2 is YYEEEE in the germline V gene.

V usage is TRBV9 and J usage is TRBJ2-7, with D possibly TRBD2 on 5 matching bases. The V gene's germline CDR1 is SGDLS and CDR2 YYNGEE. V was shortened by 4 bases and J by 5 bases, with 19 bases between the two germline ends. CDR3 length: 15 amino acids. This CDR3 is CASSPDLLLGNEQYF. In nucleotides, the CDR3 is TGTGCCAGCAGCCCCGACCTACTACTAGGGAACGAGCAGTACTTC.

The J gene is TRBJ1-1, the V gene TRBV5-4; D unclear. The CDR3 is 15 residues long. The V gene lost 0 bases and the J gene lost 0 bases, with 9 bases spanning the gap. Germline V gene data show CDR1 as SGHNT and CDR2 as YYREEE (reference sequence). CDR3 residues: CASSLEVVMNTEAFF. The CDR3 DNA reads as TGTGCCAGCAGCTTGGAGGTGGTAATGAACACTGAAGCTTTCTTT. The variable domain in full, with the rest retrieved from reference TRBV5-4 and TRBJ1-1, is ETGVTQSPTHLIKTRGQQVTLRCSSQSGHNTVSWYQQALGQGPQFIFQYYREEENGRGNFPPRFSGLQFPNYSSELNVNALELDDSALYLCASSLEVVMNTEAFFGQGTRLTVV.

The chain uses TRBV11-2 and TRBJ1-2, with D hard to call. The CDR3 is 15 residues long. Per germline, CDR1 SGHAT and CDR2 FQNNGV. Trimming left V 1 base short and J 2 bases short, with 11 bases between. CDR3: CASSLAPRTNYGYTF. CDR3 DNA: TGTGCCAGCAGCTTAGCCCCCAGGACCAACTATGGCTACACCTTC.

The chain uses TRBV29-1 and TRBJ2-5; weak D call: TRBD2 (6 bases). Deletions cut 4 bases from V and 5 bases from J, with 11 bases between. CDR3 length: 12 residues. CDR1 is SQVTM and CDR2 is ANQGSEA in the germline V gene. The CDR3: CSVGAGRETQYF. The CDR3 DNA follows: TGCAGCGTTGGGGCGGGGAGGGAGACCCAGTACTTC.

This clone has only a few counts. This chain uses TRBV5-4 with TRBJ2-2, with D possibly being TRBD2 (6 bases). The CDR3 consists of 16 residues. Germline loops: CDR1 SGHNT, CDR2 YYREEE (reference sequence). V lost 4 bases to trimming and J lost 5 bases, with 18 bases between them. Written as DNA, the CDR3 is TGTGCCAGCAGCCCCCTCAAGCGGGCAGGAACCGGGGAGCTGTTTTTT. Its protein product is CASSPLKRAGTGELFF.

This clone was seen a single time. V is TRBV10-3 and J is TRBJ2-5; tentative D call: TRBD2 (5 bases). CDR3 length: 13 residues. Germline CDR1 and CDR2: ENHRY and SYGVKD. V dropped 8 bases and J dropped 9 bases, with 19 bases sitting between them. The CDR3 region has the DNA TGTGCCATCGGAACCGTAAGGGCGGAGGCCCAGTACTTC. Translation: CAIGTVRAEAQYF.

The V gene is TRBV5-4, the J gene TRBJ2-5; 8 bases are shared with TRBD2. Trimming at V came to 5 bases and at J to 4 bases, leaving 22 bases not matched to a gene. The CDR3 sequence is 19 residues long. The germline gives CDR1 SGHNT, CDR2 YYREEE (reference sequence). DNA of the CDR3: TGTGCCAGCAGTCCGCCTTTTGGGCATACGGGGGGGCAAGCAGAGACCCAGTACTTC. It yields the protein CASSPPFGHTGGQAETQYF.

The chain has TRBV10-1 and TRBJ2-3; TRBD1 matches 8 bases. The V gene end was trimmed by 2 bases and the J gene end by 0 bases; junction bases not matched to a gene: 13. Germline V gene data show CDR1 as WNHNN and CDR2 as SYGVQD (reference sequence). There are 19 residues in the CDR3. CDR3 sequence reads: CASSEEVYGTGISTDTQYF. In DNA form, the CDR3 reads TGCGCCAGCAGTGAGGAGGTCTATGGGACAGGTATTAGCACAGATACGCAGTATTTT.

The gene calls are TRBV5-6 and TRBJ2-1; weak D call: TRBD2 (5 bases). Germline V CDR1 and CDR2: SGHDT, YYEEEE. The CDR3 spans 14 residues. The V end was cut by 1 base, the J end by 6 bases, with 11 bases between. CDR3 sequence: CASSLWERSNEQFF. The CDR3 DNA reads TGTGCCAGCAGCTTGTGGGAGCGGAGCAATGAGCAGTTCTTC.

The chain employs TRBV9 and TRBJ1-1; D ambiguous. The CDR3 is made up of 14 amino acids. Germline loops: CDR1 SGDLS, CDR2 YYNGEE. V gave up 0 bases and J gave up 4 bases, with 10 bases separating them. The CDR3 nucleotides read TGTGCCAGCAGCGTAGTGGCGGGTAGCACTGAAGCTTTCTTT. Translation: CASSVVAGSTEAFF. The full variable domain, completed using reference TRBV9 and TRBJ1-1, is DSGVTQTPKHLITATGQRVTLRCSPRSGDLSVYWYQQSLDQGLQFLIQYYNGEERAKGNILERFSAQQFPDLHSELNLSSLELGDSALYFCASSVVAGSTEAFFGQGTRLTVV.

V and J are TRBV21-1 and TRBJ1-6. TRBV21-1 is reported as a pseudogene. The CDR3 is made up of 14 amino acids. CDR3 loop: CASSKVGDNSPLHF. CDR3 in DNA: TGTGCCAGCAGCAAAGTTGGGGATAATTCACCCCTCCACTTT.

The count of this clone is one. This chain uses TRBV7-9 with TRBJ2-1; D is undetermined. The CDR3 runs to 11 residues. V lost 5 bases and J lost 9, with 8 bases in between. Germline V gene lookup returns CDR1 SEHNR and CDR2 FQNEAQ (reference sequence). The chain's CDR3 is CASSRAGEQFF. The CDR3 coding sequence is TGTGCCAGCAGCAGAGCCGGTGAGCAGTTCTTC.

CDR3: CASSNPDRVTEQFF. DNA of the CDR3: TGCGCCAGCAGCAACCCGGACAGGGTCACTGAGCAGTTCTTC. This chain connects TRBV5-1 to TRBJ2-1, with 8 bases that match TRBD1. With V trimmed by 4 bases and J by 9 bases, 9 bases remained unmatched. Germline CDR1 is SGHRS and CDR2 is YFSETQ. This CDR3 has 14 residues.

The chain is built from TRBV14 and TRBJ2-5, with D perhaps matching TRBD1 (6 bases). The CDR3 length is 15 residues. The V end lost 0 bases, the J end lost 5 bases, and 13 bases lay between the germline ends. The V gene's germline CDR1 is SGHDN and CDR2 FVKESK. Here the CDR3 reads CASSQDPGAQETQYF. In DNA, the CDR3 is TGTGCCAGCAGCCAAGATCCAGGGGCCCAGGAGACCCAGTACTTC.

CDR3 DNA: TGTGCCAGCAACTACGAAAGCGGGAGCACGTATGAGCAGTTCTTC. Amino acids: CASNYESGSTYEQFF. This rearrangement joins TRBV2 to TRBJ2-1; 8 bases agree with TRBD2. Germline V CDR1 and CDR2: SNHLY, FYNNEI. The CDR3 covers 15 residues. J lost 8 bases, V lost 7 bases, and 13 bases had no gene match. The full variable domain, in which reference TRBV2 and TRBJ2-1 provide the parts outside the CDR3, is EPEVTQTPSHQVTQMGQEVILRCVPISNHLYFYWYRQILGQKVEFLVSFYNNEISEKSEIFDDQFSVERPDGSNFTLKIRSTKLEDSAMYFCASNYESGSTYEQFFGPGTRLTVL.

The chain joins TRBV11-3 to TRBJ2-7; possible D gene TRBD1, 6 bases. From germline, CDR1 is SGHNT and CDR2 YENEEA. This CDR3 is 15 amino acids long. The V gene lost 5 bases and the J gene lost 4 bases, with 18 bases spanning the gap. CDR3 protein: CASSLGALGSYEQYF. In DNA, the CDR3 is TGTGCCAGCAGCCTGGGGGCGCTCGGATCGTACGAGCAGTACTTC.

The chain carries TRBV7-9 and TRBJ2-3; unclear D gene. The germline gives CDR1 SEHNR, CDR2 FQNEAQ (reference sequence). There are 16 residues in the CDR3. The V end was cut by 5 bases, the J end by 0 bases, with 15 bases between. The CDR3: CASSPGVESSTDTQYF. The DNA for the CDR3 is TGTGCCAGCAGCCCTGGGGTAGAATCTAGCACAGATACGCAGTATTTT.

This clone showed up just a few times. The CDR3, as DNA: TGCGCCAGCACCCCCCGGACGGGTTTGGGGTCCTACGAGCAGTACTTC. Protein: CASTPRTGLGSYEQYF. The rearrangement joins TRBV5-1 to TRBJ2-7; the D is unclear. V was shortened by 6 bases and J by 1 base, with 20 bases between the two germline ends. The CDR3 is made up of 16 amino acids. The germline CDR1 and CDR2 sequences are SGHRS and YFSETQ.

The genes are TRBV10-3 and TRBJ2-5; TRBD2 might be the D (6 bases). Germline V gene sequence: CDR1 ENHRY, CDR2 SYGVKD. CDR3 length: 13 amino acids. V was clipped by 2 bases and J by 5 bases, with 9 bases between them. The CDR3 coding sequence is TGTGCCATCAGTGAGACTAGCAGGGAGACCCAGTACTTC. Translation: CAISETSRETQYF.

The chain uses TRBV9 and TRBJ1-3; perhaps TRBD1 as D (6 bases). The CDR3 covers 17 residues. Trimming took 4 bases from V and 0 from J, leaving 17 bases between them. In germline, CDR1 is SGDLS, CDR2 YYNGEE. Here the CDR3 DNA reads TGTGCCAGCAGCACATCCCGACAGGCCTACTCTGGAAACACCATATATTTT. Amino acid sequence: CASSTSRQAYSGNTIYF.

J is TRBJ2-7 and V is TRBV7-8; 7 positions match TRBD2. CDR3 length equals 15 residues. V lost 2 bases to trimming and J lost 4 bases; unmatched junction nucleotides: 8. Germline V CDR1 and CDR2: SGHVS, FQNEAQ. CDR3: CASSLSAGIAYEQYF. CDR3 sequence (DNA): TGTGCCAGCAGCTTATCAGCGGGGATCGCGTACGAGCAGTACTTC.

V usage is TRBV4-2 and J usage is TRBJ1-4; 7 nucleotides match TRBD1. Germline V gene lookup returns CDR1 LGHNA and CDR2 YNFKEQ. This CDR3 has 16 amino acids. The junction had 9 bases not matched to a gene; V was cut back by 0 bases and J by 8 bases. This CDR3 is CASSQDQGRGIEKLFF. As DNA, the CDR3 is TGTGCCAGCAGCCAAGATCAGGGCAGGGGGATCGAAAAACTGTTTTTT.